Presented here are 2 T cell receptor beta chains from one specimen sequenced in a study of shared clonotypes between healthy human individuals. TCRdb's table, derived via immunoSEQ multiplex PCR, lists solely in-frame clones and lacks some. Of 1.6 million or so clones in the sample, approximately 97% were seen once. The material sequenced was naive CD4+ T cells sorted from blood. Subset denoted: CD45RA+ positively selected. The receptors come from a young man in good health.

V usage is TRBV9 and J usage is TRBJ1-5; 7 nucleotides match TRBD1. CDR1 is SGDLS and CDR2 is YYNGEE in the germline V gene. The V gene end was trimmed by 2 bases and the J gene end by 6 bases; junction bases not matched to a gene: 5. The CDR3 has 14 amino acids. The CDR3 here is CASSVTGTAQPQHF. The DNA for the CDR3 is TGTGCCAGCAGCGTGACAGGGACGGCTCAGCCCCAGCATTTT.

This clone was counted once. The chain uses TRBV18 and TRBJ1-3, with no clear D. This CDR3 spans 18 amino acids. Germline values: CDR1 KGHSH, CDR2 LQKENI. V dropped 2 bases and J dropped 0 bases, with 17 bases sitting between them. The CDR3: CASSPNWMPAYSGNTIYF. In DNA form, the CDR3 reads TGTGCCAGCTCACCAAATTGGATGCCTGCCTACTCTGGAAACACCATATATTTT. Together with reference TRBV18 and TRBJ1-3, the CDR3 gives the full variable domain: NAGVMQNPRHLVRRRGQEARLRCSPMKGHSHVYWYRQLPEEGLKFMVYLQKENIIDESGMPKERFSAEFPKEGPSILRIQQVVRGDSAAYFCASSPNWMPAYSGNTIYFGEGSWLTVV.